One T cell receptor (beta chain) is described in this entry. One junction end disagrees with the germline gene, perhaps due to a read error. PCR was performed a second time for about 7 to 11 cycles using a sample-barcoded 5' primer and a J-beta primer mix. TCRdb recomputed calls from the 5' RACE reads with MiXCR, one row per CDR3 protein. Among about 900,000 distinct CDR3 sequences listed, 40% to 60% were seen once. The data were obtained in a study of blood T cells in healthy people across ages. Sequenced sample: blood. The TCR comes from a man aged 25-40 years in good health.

The CDR3: CASSLYQTDTQYF. The CDR3 DNA is TGTGCCAGCAGTTTATATCAAACAGACACGCAGTATTTT. The chain uses TRBV27 and TRBJ2-3, with D unclear. Germline loops: CDR1 MNHEY, CDR2 SMNVEV (reference sequence). CDR3 length: 13 amino acids.